Shown below are 9 T cell receptor beta chains from a single sample sequenced in a study of tumor-infiltrating lymphocytes in primary liver carcinoma. The input was around 500 ng total RNA; TCR beta cDNA was made from it with a constant-region primer. Three nested multiplex PCR rounds, a slightly modified ARM-PCR method, built the TCR beta libraries. For about 11 cycles apiece, the opening two PCR rounds ran with TRBV1-TRBV30 forward primers and a C-beta reverse primer. Each CDR3 protein is one row after TCRdb ran MiXCR on the multiplex PCR reads. The sample lists 330,000 or so distinct CDR3 sequences, less than 75% occurring once. Unsorted whole blood yielded the blood RNA, and germline DNA was also extracted. Specimen: peripheral blood. Source of these receptors: a man aged 40-49 years with primary liver carcinoma and hepatitis B virus infection.

For this clonotype: This may be a read error: a much more frequent sequence differs by one nucleotide. This chain joins TRBV6-2 or TRBV6-3 and TRBJ1-2, with 7 bases that match TRBD1. This CDR3 has 13 residues. Per germline, CDR1 MNHEY and CDR2 SVGEGT. With V trimmed by 7 bases and J by 4 bases, 6 bases remained unmatched. The chain's CDR3 is CASNHRDSYGYTF. DNA of the CDR3: TGTGCCAGCAATCACCGGGACAGCTATGGCTACACCTTC.

As concerns this clonotype: At one end the junction does not follow the germline gene, possibly because of a read error. V usage is TRBV11-2 and J usage is TRBJ2-3; a weak D match, TRBD1 (6 bases). This CDR3 spans 15 amino acids. Germline V gene data show CDR1 as SGHAT and CDR2 as FQNNGV. The CDR3 DNA reads as TGTGCCAGCAGCATAGAACAGGGACGATCAGATACGCAGTATTTT. Amino acids: CASSIEQGRSDTQYF.

As concerns this clonotype: The junction shows a germline mismatch at one end, possibly a read error. This chain uses TRBV6-2 or TRBV6-3 with TRBJ2-1; D gene ambiguous. The germline V gene has CDR1 MNHEY and CDR2 SVGEGT. The CDR3 loop spans 13 amino acids. The CDR3 DNA is TGTGCCAGTATAGGGTCCCCCTACAAAGAGCAGTTCTTC. Translated: CASIGSPYKEQFF.

In regard to this clonotype: Given the absence of the conserved phenylalanine or tryptophan at the CDR3 end, a read error is likely. The gene calls are TRBV11-2 and TRBJ2-1; the match to TRBD1 covers 10 bases. The CDR3 is 15 residues long. J gave up 2 bases and V 5 bases, and 3 bases lay outside the gene matches. Looked up from germline, CDR1 is SGHAT and CDR2 is FQNNGV. The CDR3 nucleotides are TGTGCCAGCAGCCCTGGGACAGGGGCCTACAATGAGCAGTTCCTC. It encodes CASSPGTGAYNEQFL.

Many counts were recorded for this clonotype. The genes are TRBV6-5 and TRBJ2-1; D ambiguous. The CDR3 covers 16 residues. Germline V lookup: CDR1 MNHEY, CDR2 SVGAGI. Trimming stripped 0 bases from V and 0 bases from J, with 9 bases between. The DNA for the CDR3 is TGTGCCAGCAGTTACTCCTACTCCAGCTCCTACAATGAGCAGTTCTTC. This encodes CASSYSYSSSYNEQFF.

As for this clonotype: A much larger clone lies one base from this, so it may be a read error. The CDR3 does not end in the conserved phenylalanine or tryptophan, so this is likely a read error. The rearrangement joins TRBV29-1 to TRBJ2-7; the D is unclear. Trimming removed 7 bases at V and 0 bases at J, with 10 bases between. This CDR3 is 12 amino acids long. Germline CDR1 and CDR2: SQVTM and ANQGSEA. Here the CDR3 DNA reads TGCAGCGCTGTTGGGGACTCCTACGAGCAGTACTTA. Translated, it gives CSAVGDSYEQYL.

This clonotype was picked up a small number of times. The chain is built from TRBV5-4 and TRBJ2-7, with D unresolved. Germline CDR1 and CDR2: SGHNT and YYREEE (reference sequence). Trimming cost V 4 bases and J 6 bases, with 17 bases left between them. This CDR3 contains 14 residues. CDR3 sequence: CASSPDIVPSEQYF. Written as DNA, the CDR3 is TGTGCCAGCAGCCCGGATATTGTTCCAAGCGAGCAGTACTTC.

This clonotype was found many times. V gene TRBV4-3 combines with J gene TRBJ2-3; D ambiguous. This CDR3 contains 13 residues. Germline CDR1 reads LGHNA; CDR2 reads YSLEER. V dropped 0 bases and J dropped 11 bases, with 12 bases sitting between them. The CDR3: CASSQDMPSGQYF. The CDR3 DNA sequence: TGCGCCAGCAGCCAAGATATGCCCTCCGGGCAGTATTTT.

This clonotype was found many times. V and J are TRBV29-1 and TRBJ1-5; the D gene is possibly TRBD1 (5 bases). This CDR3 has 13 residues. Trimming shortened V by 4 bases and J by 2 bases, and 9 bases separated the two germline ends. Per germline, CDR1 SQVTM and CDR2 ANQGSEA. The CDR3 reads CSVAQGGNQPQHF. In DNA, the CDR3 is TGCAGCGTTGCCCAGGGTGGCAATCAGCCCCAGCATTTT. Full variable domain (rest looked up from reference TRBV29-1 and TRBJ1-5): SAVISQKPSRDICQRGTSLTIQCQVDSQVTMMFWYRQQPGQSLTLIATANQGSEATYESGFVIDKFPISRPNLTFSTLTVSNMSPEDSSIYLCSVAQGGNQPQHFGDGTRLSIL.